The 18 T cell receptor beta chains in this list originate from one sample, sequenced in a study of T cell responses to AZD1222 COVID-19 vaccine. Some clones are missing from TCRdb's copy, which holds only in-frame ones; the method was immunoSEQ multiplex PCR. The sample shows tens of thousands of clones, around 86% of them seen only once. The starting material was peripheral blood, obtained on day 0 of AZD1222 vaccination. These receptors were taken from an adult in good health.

This chain's CDR3 is CASSPGTSGSNSYEQYF. In nucleotides, the CDR3 is TGTGCCAGCAGCCCCGGGACTAGCGGGAGTAACTCCTACGAGCAGTACTTC. The V and J genes are TRBV5-4 and TRBJ2-7, with 14 bases that match TRBD2. Germline V lookup: CDR1 SGHNT, CDR2 YYREEE (reference sequence). Trimming at V came to 4 bases and at J to 0 bases, leaving 6 bases not matched to a gene. CDR3 length: 17 amino acids.

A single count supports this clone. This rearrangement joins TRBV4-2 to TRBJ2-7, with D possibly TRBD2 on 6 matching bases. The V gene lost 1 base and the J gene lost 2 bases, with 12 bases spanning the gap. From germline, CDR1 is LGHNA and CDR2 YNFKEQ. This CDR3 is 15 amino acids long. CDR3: CASSQGWRGPYEQYF. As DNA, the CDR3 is TGTGCCAGCAGCCAAGGTTGGCGGGGCCCCTACGAGCAGTACTTC.

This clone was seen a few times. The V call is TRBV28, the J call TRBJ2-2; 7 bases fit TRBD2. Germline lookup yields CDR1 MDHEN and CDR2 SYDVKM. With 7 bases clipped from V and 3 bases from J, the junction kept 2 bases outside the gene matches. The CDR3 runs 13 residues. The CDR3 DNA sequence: TGTGCCAGCACGGGAGGATACACCGGGGAGCTGTTTTTT. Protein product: CASTGGYTGELFF. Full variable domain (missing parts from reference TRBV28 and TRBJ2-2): DVKVTQSSRYLVKRTGEKVFLECVQDMDHENMFWYRQDPGLGLRLIYFSYDVKMKEKGDIPEGYSVSREKKERFSLILESASTNQTSMYLCASTGGYTGELFFGEGSRLTVL.

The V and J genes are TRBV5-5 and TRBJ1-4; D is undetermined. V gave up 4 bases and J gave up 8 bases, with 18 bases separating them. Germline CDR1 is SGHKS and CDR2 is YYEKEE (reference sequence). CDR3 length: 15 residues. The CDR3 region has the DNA TGTGCCAGCAGCCTCTCGAGTGGGGTGAGGGAAAAACTGTTTTTT. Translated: CASSLSSGVREKLFF. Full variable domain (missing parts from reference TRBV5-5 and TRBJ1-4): DAGVTQSPTHLIKTRGQQVTLRCSPISGHKSVSWYQQVLGQGPQFIFQYYEKEERGRGNFPDRFSARQFPNYSSELNVNALLLGDSALYLCASSLSSGVREKLFFGSGTQLSVL.

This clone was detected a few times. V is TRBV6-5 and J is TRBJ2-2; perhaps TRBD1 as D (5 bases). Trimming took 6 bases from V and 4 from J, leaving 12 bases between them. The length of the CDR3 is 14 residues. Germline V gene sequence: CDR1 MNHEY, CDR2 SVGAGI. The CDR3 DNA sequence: TGTGCCAGCAGATCAGGGCAGGGCACCGGGGAGCTGTTTTTT. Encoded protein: CASRSGQGTGELFF.

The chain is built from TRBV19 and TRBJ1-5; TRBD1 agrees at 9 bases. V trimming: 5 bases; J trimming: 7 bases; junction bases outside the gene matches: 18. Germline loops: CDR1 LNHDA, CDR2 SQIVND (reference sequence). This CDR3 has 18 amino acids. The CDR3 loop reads CASSGEDRGKGLGQPQHF. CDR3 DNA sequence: TGTGCCAGTAGTGGTGAGGACAGGGGAAAGGGTTTAGGGCAGCCCCAGCATTTT.

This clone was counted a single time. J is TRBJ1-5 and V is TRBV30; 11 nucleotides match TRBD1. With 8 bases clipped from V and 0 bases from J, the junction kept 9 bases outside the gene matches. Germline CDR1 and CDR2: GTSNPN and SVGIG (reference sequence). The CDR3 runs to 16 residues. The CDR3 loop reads CAAGQGAIYSNQPQHF. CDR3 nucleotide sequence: TGTGCCGCCGGACAGGGGGCGATTTATAGCAATCAGCCCCAGCATTTT.

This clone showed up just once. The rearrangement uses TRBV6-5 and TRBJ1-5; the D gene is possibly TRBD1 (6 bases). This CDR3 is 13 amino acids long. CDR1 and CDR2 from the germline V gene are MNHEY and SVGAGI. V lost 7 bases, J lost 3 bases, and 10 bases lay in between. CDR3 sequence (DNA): TGTGCCAGCAAGGCAGGGGACAATCAGCCCCAGCATTTT. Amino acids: CASKAGDNQPQHF.

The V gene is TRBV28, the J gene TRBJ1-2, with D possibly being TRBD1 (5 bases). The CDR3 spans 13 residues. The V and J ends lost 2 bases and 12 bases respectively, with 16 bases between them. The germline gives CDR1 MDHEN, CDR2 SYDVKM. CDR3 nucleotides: TGTGCCAGCAGTTTAAGGGTCGACAGACCTGACACCTTC. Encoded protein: CASSLRVDRPDTF.

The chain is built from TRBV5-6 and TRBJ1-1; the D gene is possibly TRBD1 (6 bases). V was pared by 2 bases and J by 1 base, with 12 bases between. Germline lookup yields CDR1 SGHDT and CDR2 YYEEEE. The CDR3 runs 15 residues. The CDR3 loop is CASSLGGPRNTEAFF. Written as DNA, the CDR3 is TGTGCCAGCAGCTTAGGGGGACCAAGGAACACTGAAGCTTTCTTT. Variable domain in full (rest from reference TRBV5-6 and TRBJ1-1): DAGVTQSPTHLIKTRGQQVTLRCSPKSGHDTVSWYQQALGQGPQFIFQYYEEEERQRGNFPDRFSGHQFPNYSSELNVNALLLGDSALYLCASSLGGPRNTEAFFGQGTRLTVV.

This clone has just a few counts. The CDR3 here is CASSDTSGSELEQFF. CDR3 DNA sequence: TGTGCCAGCAGCGACACTAGCGGGAGTGAACTTGAGCAGTTCTTC. The rearrangement uses TRBV27 and TRBJ2-1, with 11 bases lining up with TRBD2. CDR1 and CDR2 from the germline V gene are MNHEY and SMNVEV (reference sequence). V lost 6 bases and J lost 9; bases outside the gene matches: 10. This CDR3 has 15 residues.

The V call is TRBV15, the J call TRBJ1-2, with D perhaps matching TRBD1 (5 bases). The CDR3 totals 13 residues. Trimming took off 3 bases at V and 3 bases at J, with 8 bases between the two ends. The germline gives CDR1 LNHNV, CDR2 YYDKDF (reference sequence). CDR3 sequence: CATSSDSYYGYTF. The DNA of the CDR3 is TGTGCCACCAGCAGTGACAGCTACTATGGCTACACCTTC.

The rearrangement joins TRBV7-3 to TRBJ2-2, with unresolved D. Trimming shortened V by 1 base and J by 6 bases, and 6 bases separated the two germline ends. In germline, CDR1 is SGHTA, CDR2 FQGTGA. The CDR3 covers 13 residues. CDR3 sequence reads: CASSLMVAGELFF. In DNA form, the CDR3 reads TGTGCCAGCAGCTTAATGGTGGCCGGGGAGCTGTTTTTT.

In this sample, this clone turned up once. In nucleotides, the CDR3 is TGTGCCTGGAGTTACAGGGCGTCTGGAAATTCACCCCTCCACTTT. This translates into CAWSYRASGNSPLHF. The rearrangement links TRBV30 to TRBJ1-6; D is possibly TRBD1 (6 bases). V lost 2 bases and J 7 bases, leaving 15 bases between the germline ends. The germline CDR1 and CDR2 sequences are GTSNPN and SVGIG (reference sequence). The CDR3 runs to 15 residues. Combining the CDR3 with reference TRBV30 and TRBJ1-6 gives the whole variable domain SQTIHQWPATLVQPVGSPLSLECTVEGTSNPNLYWYRQAAGRGLQLLFYSVGIGQISSEVPQNLSASRPQDRQFILSSKKLLLSDSGFYLCAWSYRASGNSPLHFGNGTRLTVT.

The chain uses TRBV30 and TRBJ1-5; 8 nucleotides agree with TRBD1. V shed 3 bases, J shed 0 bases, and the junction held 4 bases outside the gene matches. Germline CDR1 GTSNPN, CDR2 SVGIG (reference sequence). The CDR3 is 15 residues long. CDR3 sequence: CAWSGQGNSNQPQHF. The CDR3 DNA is TGTGCCTGGAGCGGACAGGGCAATAGCAATCAGCCCCAGCATTTT.

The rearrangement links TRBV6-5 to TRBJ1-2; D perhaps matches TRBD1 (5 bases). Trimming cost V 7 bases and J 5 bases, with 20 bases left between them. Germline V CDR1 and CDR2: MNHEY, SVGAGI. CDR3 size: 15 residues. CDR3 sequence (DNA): TGTGCCAGCACCGACTCGGGCGGGGACCTATATGGCTACACCTTC. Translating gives CASTDSGGDLYGYTF.

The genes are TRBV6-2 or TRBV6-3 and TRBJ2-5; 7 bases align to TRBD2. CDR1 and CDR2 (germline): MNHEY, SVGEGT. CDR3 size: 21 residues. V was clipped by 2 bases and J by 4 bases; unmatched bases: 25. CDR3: CASSYGSYPLREGGYRETQYF. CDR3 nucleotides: TGTGCCAGCAGTTACGGGTCTTATCCCTTAAGGGAGGGAGGGTATCGAGAGACCCAGTACTTC.

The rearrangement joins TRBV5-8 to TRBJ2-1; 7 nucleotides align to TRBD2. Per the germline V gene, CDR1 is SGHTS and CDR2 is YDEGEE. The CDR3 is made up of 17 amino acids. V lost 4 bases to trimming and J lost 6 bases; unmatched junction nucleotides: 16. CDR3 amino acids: CASSGRALGSGFNEQFF. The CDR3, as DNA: TGTGCCAGCAGCGGGAGGGCCTTGGGGTCTGGGTTCAATGAGCAGTTCTTC. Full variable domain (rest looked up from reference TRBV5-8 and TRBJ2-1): EAGVTQSPTHLIKTRGQQATLRCSPISGHTSVYWYQQALGLGLQFLLWYDEGEERNRGNFPPRFSGRQFPNYSSELNVNALELEDSALYLCASSGRALGSGFNEQFFGPGTRLTVL.